This TCR beta chain was obtained from a study of beta chain features in type 1 diabetes. As every portion of the isolated RNA was reverse transcribed, the sequencing read expressed TCRB transcripts. The data were produced by immunoSEQ multiplex PCR, yet TCRdb's version contains in-frame clones alone and is incomplete. In the table there are about 620,000 clones, around 15% of which are singletons. To note about this clone: Its antigen is not identified.

The CDR3 extends over 15 amino acids. Trimming removed 5 bases from V and 1 base from J; junction bases left unmatched: 4. The germline V gene has CDR1 SEHNR and CDR2 FQNEAQ (reference sequence). Study findings and constraints: A potential PCR bias toward shorter templates would be equal in patient and control samples. Type 1 diabetes patients had fewer VDJ junction insertions and more deletions. cDNA-based reads could over-represent cells with high TCR expression.

This TCR came from a man younger than 35 in good health. The sequencing input was naive CD4+ T cells from blood. This rearrangement joins TRBV7-9 to TRBJ1-5; 8 nucleotides match TRBD1. CDR3 in DNA: TGTGCCAGCAGCCCGACAGGGGTGAGCAATCAGCCCCAGCATTTT. This translates into CASSPTGVSNQPQHF.